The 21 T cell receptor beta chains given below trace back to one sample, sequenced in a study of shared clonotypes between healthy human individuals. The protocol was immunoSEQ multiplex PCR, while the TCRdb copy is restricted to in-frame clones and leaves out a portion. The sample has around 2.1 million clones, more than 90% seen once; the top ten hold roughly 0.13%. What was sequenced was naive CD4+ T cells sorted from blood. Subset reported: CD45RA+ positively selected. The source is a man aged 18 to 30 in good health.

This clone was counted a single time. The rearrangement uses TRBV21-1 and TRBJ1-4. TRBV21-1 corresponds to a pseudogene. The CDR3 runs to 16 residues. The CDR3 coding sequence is TGTGCCAGCAGCAAAGAGGGGAGGGGACGGGATGAAAAACTGTTTTTT. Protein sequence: CASSKEGRGRDEKLFF.

The CDR3 sequence: CASSKGNVAGGLHEQYF. CDR3 sequence (DNA): TGCGCCAGCAGCAAAGGGAACGTAGCGGGAGGGCTCCACGAGCAGTACTTC. The J gene is TRBJ2-7, the V gene TRBV4-3, with 11 nucleotides matching TRBD2. Losses at the gene ends were 5 bases for V and 5 bases for J; bases not matched to a gene: 14. This CDR3 contains 17 residues. CDR1 and CDR2 (germline): LGHNA, YSLEER.

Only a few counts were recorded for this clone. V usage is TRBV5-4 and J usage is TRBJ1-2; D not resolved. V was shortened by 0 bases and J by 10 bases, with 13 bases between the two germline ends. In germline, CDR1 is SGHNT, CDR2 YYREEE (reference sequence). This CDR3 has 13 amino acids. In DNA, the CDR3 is TGTGCCAGCAGCTTGGCCGGCAGCAAGTCCTACACCTTC. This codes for CASSLAGSKSYTF.

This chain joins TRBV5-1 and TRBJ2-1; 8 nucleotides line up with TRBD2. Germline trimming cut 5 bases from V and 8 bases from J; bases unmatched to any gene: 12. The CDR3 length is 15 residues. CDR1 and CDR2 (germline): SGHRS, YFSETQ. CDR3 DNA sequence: TGCGCCAGCAGTGAAACCGGGACTAGGGGCGATGAGCAGTTCTTC. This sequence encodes CASSETGTRGDEQFF.

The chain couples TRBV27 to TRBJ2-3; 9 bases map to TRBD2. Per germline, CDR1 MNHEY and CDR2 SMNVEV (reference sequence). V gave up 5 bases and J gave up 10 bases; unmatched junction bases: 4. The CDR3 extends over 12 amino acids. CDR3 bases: TGTGCCAGCAGTACGCGGGGGGGGGCGCAGTATTTT. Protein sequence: CASSTRGGAQYF.

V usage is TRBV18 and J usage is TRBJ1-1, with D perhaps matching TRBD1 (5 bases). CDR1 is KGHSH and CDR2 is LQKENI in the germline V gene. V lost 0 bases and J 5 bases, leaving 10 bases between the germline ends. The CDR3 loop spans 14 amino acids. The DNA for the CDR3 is TGTGCCAGCTCACCACCCAACAGGCCAACTGAAGCTTTCTTT. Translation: CASSPPNRPTEAFF.

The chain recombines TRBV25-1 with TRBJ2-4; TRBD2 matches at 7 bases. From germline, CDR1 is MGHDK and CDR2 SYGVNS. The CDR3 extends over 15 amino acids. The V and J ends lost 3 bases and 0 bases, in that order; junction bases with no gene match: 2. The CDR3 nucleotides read TGTGCCAGCAGTGAGGCGGGGGAAGCCAAAAACATTCAGTACTTC. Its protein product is CASSEAGEAKNIQYF.

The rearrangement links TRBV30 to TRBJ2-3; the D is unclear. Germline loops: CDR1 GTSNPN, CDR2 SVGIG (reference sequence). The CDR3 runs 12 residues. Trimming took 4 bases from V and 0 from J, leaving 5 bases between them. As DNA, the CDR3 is TGTGCCTGGACTACTAGCACAGATACGCAGTATTTT. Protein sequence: CAWTTSTDTQYF.

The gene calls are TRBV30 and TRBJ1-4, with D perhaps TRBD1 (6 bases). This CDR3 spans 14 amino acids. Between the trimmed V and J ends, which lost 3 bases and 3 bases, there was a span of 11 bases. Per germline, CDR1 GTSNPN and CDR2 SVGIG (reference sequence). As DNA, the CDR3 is TGTGCCTGGAGCATACAGGGTGCTAATGAAAAACTGTTTTTT. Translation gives CAWSIQGANEKLFF.

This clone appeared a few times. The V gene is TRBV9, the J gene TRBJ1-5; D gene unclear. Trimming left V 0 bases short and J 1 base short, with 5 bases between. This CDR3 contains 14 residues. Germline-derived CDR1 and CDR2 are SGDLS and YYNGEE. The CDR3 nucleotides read TGTGCCAGCAGCGTAGGGGTAAGCAATCAGCCCCAGCATTTT. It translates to CASSVGVSNQPQHF.

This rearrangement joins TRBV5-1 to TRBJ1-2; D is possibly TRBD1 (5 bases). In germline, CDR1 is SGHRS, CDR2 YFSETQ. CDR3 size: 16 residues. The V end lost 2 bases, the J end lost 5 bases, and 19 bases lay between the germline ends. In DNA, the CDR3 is TGCGCCAGCAGCTTATATCTTTCTACAGGTTTATATGGCTACACCTTC. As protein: CASSLYLSTGLYGYTF. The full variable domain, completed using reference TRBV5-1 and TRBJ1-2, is KAGVTQTPRYLIKTRGQQVTLSCSPISGHRSVSWYQQTPGQGLQFLFEYFSETQRNKGNFPGRFSGRQFSNSRSEMNVSTLELGDSALYLCASSLYLSTGLYGYTFGSGTRLTVV.

CDR3 in DNA: TGTGCCAGCAGCTTATCTCTAAGCGGGATGTCCTACAATGAGCAGTTCTTC. Its translation is CASSLSLSGMSYNEQFF. V and J are TRBV11-2 and TRBJ2-1, with 7 bases aligning to TRBD2. CDR1 SGHAT and CDR2 FQNNGV come from the germline V gene. The CDR3 has 17 amino acids. V gave up 2 bases and J gave up 1 base; unmatched junction bases: 8. Drawing the rest from reference TRBV11-2 and TRBJ2-1, the complete variable domain is EAGVAQSPRYKIIEKRQSVAFWCNPISGHATLYWYQQILGQGPKLLIQFQNNGVVDDSQLPKDRFSAERLKGVDSTLKIQPAKLEDSAVYLCASSLSLSGMSYNEQFFGPGTRLTVL.

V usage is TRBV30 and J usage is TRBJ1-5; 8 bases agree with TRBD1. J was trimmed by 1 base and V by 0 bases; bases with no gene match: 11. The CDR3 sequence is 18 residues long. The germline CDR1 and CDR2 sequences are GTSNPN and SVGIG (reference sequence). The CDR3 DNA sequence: TGTGCCTGGAGTGTACAAAGGACAGGGATACGGAGCAATCAGCCCCAGCATTTT. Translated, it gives CAWSVQRTGIRSNQPQHF. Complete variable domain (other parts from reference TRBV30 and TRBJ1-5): SQTIHQWPATLVQPVGSPLSLECTVEGTSNPNLYWYRQAAGRGLQLLFYSVGIGQISSEVPQNLSASRPQDRQFILSSKKLLLSDSGFYLCAWSVQRTGIRSNQPQHFGDGTRLSIL.

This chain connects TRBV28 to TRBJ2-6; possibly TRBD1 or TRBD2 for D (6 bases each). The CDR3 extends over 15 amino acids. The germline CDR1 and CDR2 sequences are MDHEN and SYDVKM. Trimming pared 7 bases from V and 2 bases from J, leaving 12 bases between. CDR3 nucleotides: TGTGCCAGCATAAAGGGGGGCGCTGGGGCCAACGTCCTGACTTTC. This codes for CASIKGGAGANVLTF.

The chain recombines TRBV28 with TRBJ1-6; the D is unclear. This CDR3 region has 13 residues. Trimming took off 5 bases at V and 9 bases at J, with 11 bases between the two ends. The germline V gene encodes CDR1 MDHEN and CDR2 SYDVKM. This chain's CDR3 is CASSPNPGSPLHF. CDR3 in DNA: TGTGCCAGCAGTCCGAACCCCGGTTCACCCCTCCACTTT.

The CDR3 region has the DNA TGTGCCAGCAGTGACTTCGACAGGGCAGGCTACACCTTC. It yields the protein CASSDFDRAGYTF. This chain links TRBV6-1 with TRBJ1-2; 7 bases align to TRBD1. The trim removed 3 bases at V and 8 bases at J, leaving 6 bases unmatched. Germline V CDR1 and CDR2: MNHNS, SASEGT. The CDR3 spans 13 residues.

The CDR3 nucleotides read TGTGCCAGCAGCCGAGGGGGGGGCATAGAGACCCAGTACTTC. Translating gives CASSRGGGIETQYF. The chain combines TRBV28 with TRBJ2-5, with D maybe TRBD2 (7 bases). This CDR3 contains 14 residues. V was pared by 6 bases and J by 4 bases, with 15 bases between. Germline CDR1 and CDR2: MDHEN and SYDVKM.

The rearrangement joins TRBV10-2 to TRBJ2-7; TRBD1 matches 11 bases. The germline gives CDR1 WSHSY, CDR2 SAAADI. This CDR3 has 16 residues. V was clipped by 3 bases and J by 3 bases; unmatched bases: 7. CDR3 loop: CASSDSSGTGGYEQYF. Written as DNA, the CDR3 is TGCGCCAGCAGTGACTCCTCCGGGACAGGGGGCTACGAGCAGTACTTC.

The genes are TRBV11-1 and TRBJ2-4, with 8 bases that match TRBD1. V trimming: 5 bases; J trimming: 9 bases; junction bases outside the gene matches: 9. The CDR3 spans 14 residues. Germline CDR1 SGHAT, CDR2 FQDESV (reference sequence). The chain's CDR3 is CASSPDRGAGIQYF. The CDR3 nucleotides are TGTGCCAGCAGCCCAGACAGGGGCGCGGGCATTCAGTACTTC.

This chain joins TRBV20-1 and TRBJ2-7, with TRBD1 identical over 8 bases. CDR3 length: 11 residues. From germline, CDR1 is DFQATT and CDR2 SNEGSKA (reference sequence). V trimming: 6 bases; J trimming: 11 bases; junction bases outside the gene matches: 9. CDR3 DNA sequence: TGCAGTGCAACGGACGGGACAGGAAAGTACTTC. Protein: CSATDGTGKYF.

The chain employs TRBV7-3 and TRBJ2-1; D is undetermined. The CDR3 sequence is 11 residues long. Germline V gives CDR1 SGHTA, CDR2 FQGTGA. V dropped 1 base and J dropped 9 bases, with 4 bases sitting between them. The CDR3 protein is CASSLKREQFF. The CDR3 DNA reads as TGTGCCAGCAGCTTAAAACGTGAGCAGTTCTTC.